The next 29 T cell receptor beta chains were all read from a single sample in a study of shared clonotypes between healthy human individuals. Naivety among CD8 cells was defined by CD45RO negativity and positive CCR7 selection, thereby excluding terminally differentiated effector memory CD45RA+ cells. Generated by immunoSEQ multiplex PCR, the TCRdb table keeps only in-frame clones and is missing some. Of around 1,900,000 clones listed, just under 95% are singletons. Specimen: naive CD8+ T cells from PBMCs. The receptor source for this set is a man aged 18 to 35 in good health. Some clones in this sample may be carry-over from other donors' samples.

This chain joins TRBV7-2 and TRBJ2-7; perhaps TRBD1 as D (5 bases). This CDR3 contains 16 residues. Trimming removed 7 bases at V and 0 bases at J, with 19 bases between. The germline CDR1 and CDR2 sequences are SGHTA and FQGNSA. The CDR3 is CASTPLGPRGSYEQYF. The DNA of the CDR3 is TGTGCCAGCACCCCCTTGGGGCCACGAGGCTCCTACGAGCAGTACTTC.

This chain uses TRBV15 with TRBJ2-3; TRBD1 matches at 7 bases. Germline V gene lookup returns CDR1 LNHNV and CDR2 YYDKDF (reference sequence). J lost 0 bases, V lost 0 bases, and 6 bases had no gene match. This CDR3 contains 17 residues. Here the CDR3 reads CATSREGQTLSTDTQYF. The CDR3 DNA sequence: TGTGCCACCAGCAGAGAGGGACAGACCCTTAGCACAGATACGCAGTATTTT.

The chain employs TRBV29-1 and TRBJ2-7, with D tentatively TRBD1 (5 bases). The CDR3 contains 14 residues. Germline V gene data show CDR1 as SQVTM and CDR2 as ANQGSEA. V was pared by 3 bases and J by 5 bases, with 17 bases between. This CDR3 reads CSVEGPGPNDEQYF. The DNA of the CDR3 is TGCAGCGTTGAGGGGCCAGGGCCCAATGACGAGCAGTACTTC.

The chain combines TRBV5-6 with TRBJ1-3; D remains ambiguous. CDR3 length equals 15 residues. Germline loops: CDR1 SGHDT, CDR2 YYEEEE. V was cut by 0 bases and J by 4 bases, with 11 bases left in between. The CDR3 sequence is CASSLATMGGNTIYF. CDR3 sequence (DNA): TGTGCCAGCAGCTTGGCTACCATGGGAGGAAACACCATATATTTT.

This clone was seen just once. The chain is built from TRBV7-9 and TRBJ2-5; tentative D call: TRBD1 (6 bases). The CDR3 has 17 amino acids. V lost 5 bases, J lost 3 bases, and 22 bases lay in between. Germline-derived CDR1 and CDR2 are SEHNR and FQNEAQ (reference sequence). The CDR3 nucleotides are TGTGCCAGCAGCCAACCTAAAGGGGACACGCACAAAGAGACCCAGTACTTC. Its protein product is CASSQPKGDTHKETQYF.

V is TRBV28 and J is TRBJ2-3, with D uncertain. From germline, CDR1 is MDHEN and CDR2 SYDVKM. Between the trimmed V and J ends, which lost 2 bases and 1 base, there was a span of 10 bases. The CDR3 runs 15 residues. The CDR3, as DNA: TGTGCCAGCAGTTTAACCGGGCAGGGCACAGATACGCAGTATTTT. It is translated as CASSLTGQGTDTQYF.

The V and J genes are TRBV9 and TRBJ2-2, with D possibly matching TRBD1 (6 bases). Trimming pared 0 bases from V and 7 bases from J, leaving 16 bases between. Per germline, CDR1 SGDLS and CDR2 YYNGEE. The CDR3 loop spans 16 amino acids. CDR3 residues: CASSVGQGISYGELFF. The CDR3 DNA reads TGTGCCAGCAGCGTAGGGCAGGGGATTTCCTACGGGGAGCTGTTTTTT. Full variable domain (outside the CDR3, taken from reference TRBV9 and TRBJ2-2): DSGVTQTPKHLITATGQRVTLRCSPRSGDLSVYWYQQSLDQGLQFLIQYYNGEERAKGNILERFSAQQFPDLHSELNLSSLELGDSALYFCASSVGQGISYGELFFGEGSRLTVL.

The genes are TRBV19 and TRBJ2-7; the D gene is possibly TRBD1 (6 bases). Germline V gene data show CDR1 as LNHDA and CDR2 as SQIVND (reference sequence). The CDR3 totals 13 residues. The ends were cut back, 5 bases at V and 2 bases at J, with 10 bases in the middle. The CDR3 here is CASSWDTTYEQYF. The CDR3 nucleotides read TGTGCCAGTAGTTGGGACACAACCTACGAGCAGTACTTC.

This chain links TRBV5-6 with TRBJ1-2; 10 bases map to TRBD1. The V gene's germline CDR1 is SGHDT and CDR2 YYEEEE. This CDR3 has 16 amino acids. J gave up 7 bases and V 3 bases, and 12 bases lay outside the gene matches. In nucleotides, the CDR3 is TGTGCCAGCAGCTCACGTAATCTCGGGACAGGGGCTGGCTACACCTTC. Protein: CASSSRNLGTGAGYTF.

The J gene is TRBJ2-7, the V gene TRBV19, with no clear D. The CDR3 is 14 residues long. The germline V gene encodes CDR1 LNHDA and CDR2 SQIVND (reference sequence). The V end lost 6 bases, the J end lost 1 base, and 13 bases lay between the germline ends. The CDR3 sequence is CASSSTNPSYEQYF. The CDR3 DNA follows: TGTGCCAGTAGCAGCACGAACCCGTCCTACGAGCAGTACTTC.

The chain combines TRBV6-1 with TRBJ1-2, with D hard to call. Germline CDR1 and CDR2: MNHNS and SASEGT. Trimming pared 3 bases from V and 4 bases from J, leaving 18 bases between. This CDR3 contains 16 residues. The CDR3 nucleotides read TGTGCCAGCAGTGACCGAAAGCTCCTGTTCGGCTATGGCTACACCTTC. Its translation: CASSDRKLLFGYGYTF.

The CDR3: CASSLLTSGRPPLGEQYF. The CDR3 DNA sequence: TGTGCCAGCAGTTTACTGACTAGCGGGAGGCCTCCCCTCGGGGAGCAGTACTTC. The chain employs TRBV27 and TRBJ2-7; 13 nucleotides align to TRBD2. The CDR3 loop spans 18 amino acids. V shed 2 bases, J shed 7 bases, and the junction held 14 bases outside the gene matches. Germline CDR1 reads MNHEY; CDR2 reads SMNVEV (reference sequence).

The V gene is TRBV15, the J gene TRBJ2-7; 7 bases line up with TRBD1. The V segment lost 5 bases and the J segment 2 bases; nucleotides outside the gene matches: 9. This CDR3 comprises 15 residues. Germline V gene lookup returns CDR1 LNHNV and CDR2 YYDKDF (reference sequence). CDR3 protein: CATSLTQGFAYEQYF. The CDR3 nucleotides read TGTGCCACCAGCTTAACACAGGGGTTCGCCTACGAGCAGTACTTC.

V is TRBV6-1 and J is TRBJ1-5, with D possibly TRBD1 on 6 matching bases. V was shortened by 7 bases and J by 4 bases, with 14 bases between the two germline ends. The CDR3 sequence is 14 residues long. Germline V gives CDR1 MNHNS, CDR2 SASEGT. For the CDR3, the DNA is TGTGCCAGCATGGGCAGGGGAGGGAATCAGCCCCAGCATTTT. Protein: CASMGRGGNQPQHF.

The chain uses TRBV5-6 and TRBJ2-7; 10 nucleotides agree with TRBD1. V trimming: 4 bases; J trimming: 2 bases; junction bases outside the gene matches: 9. The V gene's germline CDR1 is SGHDT and CDR2 YYEEEE. The CDR3 extends over 16 amino acids. DNA for the CDR3: TGTGCCAGCAGCAGCGAAATGACAGGGGGCCCCTACGAGCAGTACTTC. As protein: CASSSEMTGGPYEQYF.

Concerning this clone: This sample also contains other DNA sequences that code for the same CDR3. This chain joins TRBV28 and TRBJ1-5; D may be TRBD1 (5 bases). CDR1 MDHEN and CDR2 SYDVKM come from the germline V gene. This CDR3 has 14 residues. V was trimmed by 2 bases and J by 4 bases, leaving 9 bases between them. In nucleotides, the CDR3 is TGTGCCAGCAGTTTACGAGACAGAAATCAGCCCCAGCATTTT. This codes for CASSLRDRNQPQHF.

The CDR3 coding sequence is TGTGCCAGCAGTTACACGACAGGGGTTGAGCAGTTCTTC. Protein sequence: CASSYTTGVEQFF. The V gene is TRBV6-5, the J gene TRBJ2-1; 8 nucleotides line up with TRBD1. CDR1 MNHEY and CDR2 SVGAGI come from the germline V gene. V lost 2 bases and J lost 9; bases outside the gene matches: 3. CDR3 length: 13 amino acids.

The chain combines TRBV4-3 with TRBJ2-7; a possible D gene is TRBD2 (6 bases). Trimming stripped 0 bases from V and 3 bases from J, with 15 bases between. The germline gives CDR1 LGHNA, CDR2 YSLEER. The CDR3 runs 16 residues. The CDR3 bases are TGCGCCAGCAGCCAAGAGTATAGCGGAACCATCTACGAGCAGTACTTC. The encoded protein is CASSQEYSGTIYEQYF.

The V and J genes are TRBV27 and TRBJ1-2; unclear D gene. V was pared by 2 bases and J by 8 bases, with 24 bases between. This CDR3 comprises 17 residues. Germline assignment: CDR1 MNHEY and CDR2 SMNVEV (reference sequence). DNA of the CDR3: TGTGCCAGCAGTTTAAGTATCGGTGAGGCTTCCCTGGGCGGCTACACCTTC. Residues: CASSLSIGEASLGGYTF.

The chain is built from TRBV19 and TRBJ1-5; D unresolved. CDR3 length: 15 residues. Looked up from germline, CDR1 is LNHDA and CDR2 is SQIVND (reference sequence). Between the trimmed V and J ends, which lost 3 bases and 11 bases, there was a span of 20 bases. The CDR3 sequence is CASSITLGRQVSQHF. CDR3 nucleotides: TGTGCCAGTAGTATTACTTTGGGTCGGCAAGTGTCCCAGCATTTT.

The chain carries TRBV19 and TRBJ1-5; D is uncertain. The V end lost 3 bases, the J end lost 5 bases, and 5 bases lay between the germline ends. The CDR3 sequence is 12 residues long. The germline gives CDR1 LNHDA, CDR2 SQIVND (reference sequence). Here the CDR3 DNA reads TGTGCCAGTAGTATGAGGCATCAGCCCCAGCATTTT. It is translated as CASSMRHQPQHF.

This chain uses TRBV27 with TRBJ2-1; 11 nucleotides match TRBD2. Germline CDR1 and CDR2: MNHEY and SMNVEV (reference sequence). The CDR3 sequence is 17 residues long. Germline trimming cut 2 bases from V and 8 bases from J; bases unmatched to any gene: 11. The CDR3 DNA is TGTGCCAGCAGTTTAACTATAGCGGGAGGGCCTATTGATGAGCAGTTCTTC. This translates into CASSLTIAGGPIDEQFF.

The gene calls are TRBV19 and TRBJ2-1, with 9 bases fitting TRBD2. The CDR3 spans 17 residues. The J segment lost 6 bases and the V segment lost 0 bases, leaving 9 bases of the junction unmatched. Germline assignment: CDR1 LNHDA and CDR2 SQIVND (reference sequence). The CDR3 loop is CASSIDLRLAGLNEQFF. The CDR3 nucleotides read TGTGCCAGTAGTATAGATTTACGGCTAGCGGGACTCAATGAGCAGTTCTTC.

This chain connects TRBV7-6 to TRBJ2-7, with a tentative D call TRBD1 (6 bases). The CDR3 covers 18 residues. From germline, CDR1 is SGHVS and CDR2 FNYEAQ. Trimming took 1 base from V and 2 from J, leaving 21 bases between them. The CDR3: CASSLEGSVRQEPYEQYF. CDR3 sequence (DNA): TGTGCCAGCAGCTTAGAGGGTAGCGTGCGACAGGAACCCTACGAGCAGTACTTC. Drawing the rest from reference TRBV7-6 and TRBJ2-7, the complete variable domain is GAGVSQSPRYKVTKRGQDVALRCDPISGHVSLYWYRQALGQGPEFLTYFNYEAQQDKSGLPNDRFSAERPEGSISTLTIQRTEQRDSAMYRCASSLEGSVRQEPYEQYFGPGTRLTVT.

The chain joins TRBV9 to TRBJ1-2; TRBD1 matches 8 bases. V dropped 3 bases and J dropped 4; count of bases not matched to a gene: 5. The CDR3 totals 14 residues. Germline CDR1 reads SGDLS; CDR2 reads YYNGEE. As DNA, the CDR3 is TGTGCCAGCAGCGCCCCCGGGACAGGCTATGGCTACACCTTC. Encoded protein: CASSAPGTGYGYTF.

CDR3 bases: TGTGCCAGCAGCCCGCGCACTTACCCCGACAGCTACGAGCAGTACTTC. It translates to CASSPRTYPDSYEQYF. The chain recombines TRBV7-9 with TRBJ2-7; D possibly corresponds to TRBD1 (5 bases). This CDR3 has 16 amino acids. V dropped 5 bases and J dropped 3 bases, with 20 bases sitting between them. CDR1 is SEHNR and CDR2 is FQNEAQ in the germline V gene (reference sequence).

The chain carries TRBV29-1 and TRBJ2-7; D is uncertain. The CDR3 runs 15 residues. The V gene's germline CDR1 is SQVTM and CDR2 ANQGSEA. The V and J ends lost 0 bases and 4 bases respectively, with 16 bases between them. CDR3 in amino acids: CSVEEGRGRSYEQYF. CDR3 nucleotide sequence: TGCAGCGTTGAAGAGGGTCGTGGGCGTAGTTACGAGCAGTACTTC.

This chain links TRBV27 with TRBJ2-1, with 10 positions matching TRBD2. The CDR3 has 16 residues. With 4 bases clipped from V and 2 bases from J, the junction kept 5 bases outside the gene matches. Per the germline V gene, CDR1 is MNHEY and CDR2 is SMNVEV (reference sequence). The CDR3 sequence is CASSWGSGRPYNEQFF. The DNA for the CDR3 is TGTGCCAGCAGTTGGGGTAGCGGGAGGCCCTACAATGAGCAGTTCTTC.

The chain employs TRBV18 and TRBJ2-5; D is unresolved. The CDR3 spans 13 residues. Germline V gene sequence: CDR1 KGHSH, CDR2 LQKENI. V lost 1 base and J 5 bases, leaving 8 bases between the germline ends. The CDR3 reads CASSPRFRETQYF. DNA of the CDR3: TGTGCCAGCTCACCACGTTTCAGGGAGACCCAGTACTTC.